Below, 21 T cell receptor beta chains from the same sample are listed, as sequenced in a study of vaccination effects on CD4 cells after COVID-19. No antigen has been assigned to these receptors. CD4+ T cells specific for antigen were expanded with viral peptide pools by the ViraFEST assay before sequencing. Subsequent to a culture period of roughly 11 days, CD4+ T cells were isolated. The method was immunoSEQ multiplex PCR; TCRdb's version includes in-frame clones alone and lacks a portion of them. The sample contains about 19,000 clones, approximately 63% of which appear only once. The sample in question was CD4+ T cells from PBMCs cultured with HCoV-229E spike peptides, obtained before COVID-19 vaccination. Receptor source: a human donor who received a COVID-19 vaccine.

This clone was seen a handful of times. CDR3 DNA sequence: TGCGCCAGCAGCCCGGATGCCCAAGTGAGTGAAGCTTTCTTT. This codes for CASSPDAQVSEAFF. The chain recombines TRBV5-1 with TRBJ1-1; D uncertain. Germline V gene lookup returns CDR1 SGHRS and CDR2 YFSETQ. This CDR3 has 14 residues. V dropped 4 bases and J dropped 7 bases, with 17 bases sitting between them.

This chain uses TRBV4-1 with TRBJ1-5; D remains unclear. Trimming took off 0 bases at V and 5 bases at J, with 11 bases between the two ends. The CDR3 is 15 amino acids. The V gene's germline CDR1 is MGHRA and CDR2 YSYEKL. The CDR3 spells CASSQDGRRDQPQHF. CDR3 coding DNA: TGCGCCAGCAGCCAAGATGGGAGGAGGGATCAGCCCCAGCATTTT.

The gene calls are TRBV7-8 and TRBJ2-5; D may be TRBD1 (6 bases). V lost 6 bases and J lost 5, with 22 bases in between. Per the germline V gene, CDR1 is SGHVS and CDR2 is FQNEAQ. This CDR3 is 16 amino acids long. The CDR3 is CASSPLPQGMRETQYF. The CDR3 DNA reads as TGTGCCAGCAGTCCTCTCCCCCAGGGGATGAGGGAGACCCAGTACTTC.

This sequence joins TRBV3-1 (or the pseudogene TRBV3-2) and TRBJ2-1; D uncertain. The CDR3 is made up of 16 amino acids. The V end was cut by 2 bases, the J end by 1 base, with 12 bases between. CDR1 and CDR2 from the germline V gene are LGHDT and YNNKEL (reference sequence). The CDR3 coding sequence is TGTGCCAGCAGCCAATACCGGAGTCTTTCCTACAATGAGCAGTTCTTC. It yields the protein CASSQYRSLSYNEQFF.

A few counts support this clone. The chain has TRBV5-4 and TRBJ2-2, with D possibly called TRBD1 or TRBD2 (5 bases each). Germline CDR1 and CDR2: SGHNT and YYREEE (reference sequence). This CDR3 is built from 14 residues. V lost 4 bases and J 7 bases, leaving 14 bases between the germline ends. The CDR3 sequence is CASSLRDGGGELFF. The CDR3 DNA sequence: TGTGCCAGCAGCCTCCGGGACGGTGGCGGGGAGCTGTTTTTT.

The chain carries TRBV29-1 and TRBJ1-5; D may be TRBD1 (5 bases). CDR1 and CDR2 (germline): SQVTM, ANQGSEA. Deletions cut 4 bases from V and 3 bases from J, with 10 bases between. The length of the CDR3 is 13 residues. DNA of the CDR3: TGCAGCGTTGCCAGGGACTCCAATCAGCCCCAGCATTTT. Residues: CSVARDSNQPQHF.

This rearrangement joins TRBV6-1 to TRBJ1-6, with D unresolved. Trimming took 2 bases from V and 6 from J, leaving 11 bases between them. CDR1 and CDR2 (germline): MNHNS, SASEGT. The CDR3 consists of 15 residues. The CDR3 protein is CASSERGRFNSPLHF. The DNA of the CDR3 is TGTGCCAGCAGTGAACGCGGCAGGTTTAATTCACCCCTCCACTTT.

CDR3 sequence (DNA): TGTGCCAGCCGGCCCTTGGCGAACACCGGGGAGCTGTTTTTT. Its translation: CASRPLANTGELFF. The chain employs TRBV19 and TRBJ2-2; D is undetermined. This CDR3 is 14 amino acids long. The germline V gene encodes CDR1 LNHDA and CDR2 SQIVND (reference sequence). V was trimmed by 9 bases and J by 0 bases, leaving 11 bases between them.

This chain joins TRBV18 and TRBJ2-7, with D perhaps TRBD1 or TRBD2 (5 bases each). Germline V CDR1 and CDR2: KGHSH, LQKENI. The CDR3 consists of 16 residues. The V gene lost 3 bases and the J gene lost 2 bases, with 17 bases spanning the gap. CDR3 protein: CASSPRYGTDPYEQYF. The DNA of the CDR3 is TGTGCCAGCTCACCCCGCTACGGGACGGACCCCTACGAGCAGTACTTC.

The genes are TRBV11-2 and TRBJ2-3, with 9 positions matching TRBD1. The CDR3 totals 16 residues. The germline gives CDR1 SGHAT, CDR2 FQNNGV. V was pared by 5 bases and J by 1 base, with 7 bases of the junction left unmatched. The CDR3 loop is CASSTNRGLGTDTQYF. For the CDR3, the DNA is TGTGCCAGCAGCACGAACAGGGGGCTGGGCACAGATACGCAGTATTTT. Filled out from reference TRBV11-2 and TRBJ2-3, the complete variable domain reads EAGVAQSPRYKIIEKRQSVAFWCNPISGHATLYWYQQILGQGPKLLIQFQNNGVVDDSQLPKDRFSAERLKGVDSTLKIQPAKLEDSAVYLCASSTNRGLGTDTQYFGPGTRLTVL.

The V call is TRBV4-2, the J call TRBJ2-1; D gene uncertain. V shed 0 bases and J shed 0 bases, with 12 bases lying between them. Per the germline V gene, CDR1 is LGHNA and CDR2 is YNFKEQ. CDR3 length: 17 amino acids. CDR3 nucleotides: TGTGCCAGCAGCCAAGATCGAGCGCCCAGCTCCTACAATGAGCAGTTCTTC. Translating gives CASSQDRAPSSYNEQFF.

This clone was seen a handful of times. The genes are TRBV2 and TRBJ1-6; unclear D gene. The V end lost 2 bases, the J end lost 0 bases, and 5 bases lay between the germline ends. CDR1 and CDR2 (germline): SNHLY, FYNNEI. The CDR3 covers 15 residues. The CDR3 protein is CASSERLSYNSPLHF. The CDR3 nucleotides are TGTGCCAGCAGTGAAAGACTCTCCTATAATTCACCCCTCCACTTT.

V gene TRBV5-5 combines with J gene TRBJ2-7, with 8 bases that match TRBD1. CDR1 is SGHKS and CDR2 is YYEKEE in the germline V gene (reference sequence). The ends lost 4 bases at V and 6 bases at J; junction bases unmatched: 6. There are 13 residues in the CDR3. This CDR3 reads CASSTSGGREQYF. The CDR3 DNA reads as TGTGCCAGCAGCACCTCAGGGGGCCGCGAGCAGTACTTC.

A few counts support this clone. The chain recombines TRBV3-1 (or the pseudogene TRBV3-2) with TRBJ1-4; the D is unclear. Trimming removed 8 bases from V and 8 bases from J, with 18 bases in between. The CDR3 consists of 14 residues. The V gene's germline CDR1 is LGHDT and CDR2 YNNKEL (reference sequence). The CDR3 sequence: CASSVAGVREKLFF. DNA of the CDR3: TGTGCCAGCTCTGTGGCCGGGGTAAGAGAAAAACTGTTTTTT.

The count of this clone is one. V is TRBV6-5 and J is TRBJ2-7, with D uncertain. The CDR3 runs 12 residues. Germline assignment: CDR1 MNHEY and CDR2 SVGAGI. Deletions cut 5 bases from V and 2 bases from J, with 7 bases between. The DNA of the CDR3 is TGTGCCAGCAGTACGTCCACCTACGAGCAGTACTTC. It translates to CASSTSTYEQYF.

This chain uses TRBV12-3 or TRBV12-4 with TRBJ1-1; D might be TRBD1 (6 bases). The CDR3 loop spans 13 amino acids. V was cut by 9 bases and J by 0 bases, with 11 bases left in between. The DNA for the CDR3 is TGTGCCAGTGGGACAATGATGAACACTGAAGCTTTCTTT. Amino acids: CASGTMMNTEAFF.

DNA for the CDR3: TGTGCCTGGACAGGGGGCGCAGGGGGCTACACCTTC. Translated, it gives CAWTGGAGGYTF. The chain is built from TRBV30 and TRBJ1-2; 8 positions match TRBD1. The J segment lost 8 bases and the V segment lost 4 bases, leaving 6 bases of the junction unmatched. CDR3 size: 12 residues. Germline V gene lookup returns CDR1 GTSNPN and CDR2 SVGIG (reference sequence).

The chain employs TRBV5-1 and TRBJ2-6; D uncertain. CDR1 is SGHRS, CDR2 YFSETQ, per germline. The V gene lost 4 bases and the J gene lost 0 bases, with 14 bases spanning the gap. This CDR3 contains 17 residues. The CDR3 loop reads CASSPTPIHSGANVLTF. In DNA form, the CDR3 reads TGCGCCAGCAGCCCTACGCCCATACACTCTGGGGCCAACGTCCTGACTTTC. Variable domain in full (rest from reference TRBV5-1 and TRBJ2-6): KAGVTQTPRYLIKTRGQQVTLSCSPISGHRSVSWYQQTPGQGLQFLFEYFSETQRNKGNFPGRFSGRQFSNSRSEMNVSTLELGDSALYLCASSPTPIHSGANVLTFGAGSRLTVL.

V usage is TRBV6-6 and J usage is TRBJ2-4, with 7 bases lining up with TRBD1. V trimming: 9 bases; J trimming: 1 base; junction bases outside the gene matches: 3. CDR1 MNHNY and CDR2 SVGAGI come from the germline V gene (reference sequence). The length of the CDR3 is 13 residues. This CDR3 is CASCRGAKNIQYF. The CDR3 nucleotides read TGTGCCAGTTGCAGGGGGGCCAAAAACATTCAGTACTTC.

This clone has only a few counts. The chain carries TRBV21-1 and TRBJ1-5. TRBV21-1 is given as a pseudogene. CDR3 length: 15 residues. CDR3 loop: CASSSRCPNYQPQHF. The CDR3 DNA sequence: TGTGCCAGCAGCAGCCGTTGTCCGAATTATCAGCCCCAGCATTTT.

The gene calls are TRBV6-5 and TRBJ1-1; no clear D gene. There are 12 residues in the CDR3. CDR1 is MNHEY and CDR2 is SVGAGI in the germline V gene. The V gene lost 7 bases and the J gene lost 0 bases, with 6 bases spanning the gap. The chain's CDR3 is CASNPVNTEAFF. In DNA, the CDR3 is TGTGCCAGCAATCCAGTGAACACTGAAGCTTTCTTT.